A selection of T cell receptor beta chains follows, all from one sample in a study of T cell responses to AZD1222 COVID-19 vaccine. Generated by immunoSEQ multiplex PCR, the TCRdb table keeps only in-frame clones and is missing some. The sample has under 150,000 clones, over 75% seen once; the top ten hold 18%. The material sequenced was peripheral blood, taken on day 0 of MenACWY control vaccination. These receptor sequences come from an adult in good health. Each CDR3 is given with its conserved first and last residue. D genes are given only for firm matches. Clone size is given for some rows only: seen once, a few or many times, or a class if the clone is expanded.

DNA: TGTGCCAGCAGCCCCACTCAAGAGCAGTACTTC
CDR3: CASSPTQEQYF
size: NA
D: NA
V: TRBV11-2
J: TRBJ2-7

DNA: TGTGCCAGCTCACCACCAAGCTCCTACAATGAGCAGTTCTTC
CDR3: CASSPPSSYNEQFF
size: NA
D: NA
V: TRBV18
J: TRBJ2-1

DNA: TGTGCCTGGAGTCTCGCCGGGGGTTCACCCCTCCACTTT
CDR3: CAWSLAGGSPLHF
size: NA
D: NA
V: TRBV30
J: TRBJ1-6

DNA: TGTGCCAGCAGCTTAGGGCAGGGGGAAAACTATGGCTACACCTTC
CDR3: CASSLGQGENYGYTF
size: NA
D: TRBD1
V: TRBV7-9
J: TRBJ1-2

DNA: TGCGCCAGCAGCTATGATCCGAGGGGTAACACCGGGGAGCTGTTTTTT
CDR3: CASSYDPRGNTGELFF
size: NA
D: NA
V: TRBV5-1
J: TRBJ2-2

DNA: TGTGCCAGTAGTCCCTTAGGTCCGTGGTTCTATTATAGACTATCCTACGAGCAGTACTTC
CDR3: CASSPLGPWFYYRLSYEQYF
size: NA
D: NA
V: TRBV19
J: TRBJ2-7

DNA: TGTGCCAGCAGCCCACTCCCCGGTTCACCCCTCCACTTT
CDR3: CASSPLPGSPLHF
size: once
D: NA
V: TRBV14
J: TRBJ1-6

DNA: TGTGTCAGAAGCGAATTGGAGGGTTCCTACGAGCAGTACTTC
CDR3: CVRSELEGSYEQYF
size: NA
D: NA
V: TRBV7-5
J: TRBJ2-7

DNA: TGTGCCAGCAGTGTGCAGGGGGCAGAGGAAAAACTGTTTTTT
CDR3: CASSVQGAEEKLFF
size: few
D: TRBD1
V: TRBV2
J: TRBJ1-4

DNA: TGTGCCAGCAGTTATCCGCCGGGACTAGTAGTCTACGAGCAGTACTTC
CDR3: CASSYPPGLVVYEQYF
size: NA
D: TRBD2
V: TRBV6-5
J: TRBJ2-7

DNA: TGTGCCAGTAGTAACCGGGACGGTAACTATGGCTACACCTTC
CDR3: CASSNRDGNYGYTF
size: NA
D: NA
V: TRBV19
J: TRBJ1-2

DNA: TGTGCCAGTAGCCCGGGCCATAGCTCCTACGAGCAGTACTTC
CDR3: CASSPGHSSYEQYF
size: NA
D: NA
V: TRBV19
J: TRBJ2-7

DNA: TGCAGCGTTGGGGTCGGCTATGGCTACACCTTC
CDR3: CSVGVGYGYTF
size: NA
D: NA
V: TRBV29-1
J: TRBJ1-2

DNA: TGTGCCAGCAGTTTCTGGGATAAGCCCTACGAGCAGTACTTC
CDR3: CASSFWDKPYEQYF
size: NA
D: NA
V: TRBV27
J: TRBJ2-7

DNA: TGTGCCAGCAGTTTTAGAACAATGAACACTGAAGCTTTCTTT
CDR3: CASSFRTMNTEAFF
size: NA
D: NA
V: TRBV6-6
J: TRBJ1-1

DNA: TGTGCCAGCAGCCTTAAGGGACGGCTCCAAGAGACCCAGTACTTC
CDR3: CASSLKGRLQETQYF
size: NA
D: NA
V: TRBV5-4
J: TRBJ2-5

DNA: TGTGCCAGCAGTTACCTCCGGGACGAAAATTCACCCCTCCACTTT
CDR3: CASSYLRDENSPLHF
size: NA
D: NA
V: TRBV6-6
J: TRBJ1-6

DNA: TGCGCCAGCAGCCCTGGGACTAGCGGAGATACGCAGTATTTT
CDR3: CASSPGTSGDTQYF
size: NA
D: TRBD2
V: TRBV5-1
J: TRBJ2-3

DNA: TGTGCCAGCAGTGCTGGCAGACTCGCGAACACCGGGGAGCTGTTTTTT
CDR3: CASSAGRLANTGELFF
size: NA
D: NA
V: TRBV6-1
J: TRBJ2-2

DNA: TGCGCCAGCAGTGAGACAAGCAGCTATGGCTACACCTTC
CDR3: CASSETSSYGYTF
size: NA
D: NA
V: TRBV10-1
J: TRBJ1-2

DNA: TGTGCCAGTAGTATCCCCGCCGGGACGGCGAACACTGAAGCTTTCTTT
CDR3: CASSIPAGTANTEAFF
size: NA
D: NA
V: TRBV19
J: TRBJ1-1

DNA: TGTGCCTGGAGTGTTAAGACCACCTACGAGCAGTACTTC
CDR3: CAWSVKTTYEQYF
size: NA
D: NA
V: TRBV30
J: TRBJ2-7

DNA: TGTGCCAGCTCACCAGGGGAACATACGCAGTATTTT
CDR3: CASSPGEHTQYF
size: NA
D: NA
V: TRBV18
J: TRBJ2-3

DNA: TGTGCCACAGACAAGAAGGTGAACACTGAAGCTTTCTTT
CDR3: CATDKKVNTEAFF
size: NA
D: NA
V: TRBV24-1
J: TRBJ1-1

DNA: TGTGCCAGCAGCCCCTACCGTGGGGGGGGCCTAGGGGAGCTGTTTTTT
CDR3: CASSPYRGGGLGELFF
size: NA
D: NA
V: TRBV6-2/TRBV6-3
J: TRBJ2-2

DNA: TGTGCCAGCAGTAAGATCCGGGTGATGGATGAGCAGTTCTTC
CDR3: CASSKIRVMDEQFF
size: NA
D: NA
V: TRBV2
J: TRBJ2-1

DNA: TGTGCCAGCATCAAAGGAAACTACAATGAGCAGTTCTTC
CDR3: CASIKGNYNEQFF
size: NA
D: NA
V: TRBV6-5
J: TRBJ2-1

DNA: TGTGCCACCAGTGATTTTGTAGGGGCCGGCTACACCTTC
CDR3: CATSDFVGAGYTF
size: NA
D: NA
V: TRBV24-1
J: TRBJ1-2

DNA: TGTGCCAGCAGTCAAAATCCTCGAAAGGGGCTTGGCTATGGCTACACCTTC
CDR3: CASSQNPRKGLGYGYTF
size: NA
D: NA
V: TRBV27
J: TRBJ1-2

DNA: TGTGCCAGCAGTTACTCGACAGGGATCTACAATGAGCAGTTCTTC
CDR3: CASSYSTGIYNEQFF
size: NA
D: TRBD1
V: TRBV6-2/TRBV6-3
J: TRBJ2-1

DNA: TGTGCCAGCAGTTATGAGCTGACGTCCTACGAGCAGTACTTC
CDR3: CASSYELTSYEQYF
size: NA
D: NA
V: TRBV6-5
J: TRBJ2-7

DNA: TGCGCCAACCTAAGGGACAGATTCTCTGGAAACACCATATATTTT
CDR3: CANLRDRFSGNTIYF
size: NA
D: TRBD1
V: TRBV10-1
J: TRBJ1-3

DNA: TGTGCCAGCAGACCTCCAGGGGAGAACACTGAAGCTTTCTTT
CDR3: CASRPPGENTEAFF
size: few
D: NA
V: TRBV28
J: TRBJ1-1

DNA: TGCGCCAGCAGCTTGGAAGGGCCGCCTAATGAAAAACTGTTTTTT
CDR3: CASSLEGPPNEKLFF
size: NA
D: NA
V: TRBV5-1
J: TRBJ1-4

DNA: TGTGCCAGCAGTTACTCCCCCGGGGAGCTGTTTTTT
CDR3: CASSYSPGELFF
size: few
D: NA
V: TRBV6-5
J: TRBJ2-2

DNA: TGTGCCTGGAGTGTAAGTGGTTATAGCAATCAGCCCCAGCATTTT
CDR3: CAWSVSGYSNQPQHF
size: NA
D: NA
V: TRBV30
J: TRBJ1-5

DNA: TGTGCCAGCAGGGACGGAAACGGTTACAATGAGCAGTTCTTC
CDR3: CASRDGNGYNEQFF
size: NA
D: NA
V: TRBV2
J: TRBJ2-1

DNA: TGTGCCAGCAGCCAAGATAGGAGGCGAGCGGGGCACACCGGGGAGCTGTTTTTT
CDR3: CASSQDRRRAGHTGELFF
size: NA
D: TRBD2
V: TRBV3-1/TRBV3-2
J: TRBJ2-2

DNA: TGTGCCACCCGGGACAGCCAAACTTCTTATGGTGGGAAGGGGGGAAAACTGTTTTTT
CDR3: CATRDSQTSYGGKGGKLFF
size: NA
D: TRBD1
V: TRBV10-3
J: TRBJ1-4

DNA: TGTGCCAGCACTTTGGGGCAGGGCATAACTGGAAACACCATATATTTT
CDR3: CASTLGQGITGNTIYF
size: NA
D: NA
V: TRBV18
J: TRBJ1-3

DNA: TGTGCCAGTAGTCCGGGCAGGTCTCCCTACGAGCAGTACTTC
CDR3: CASSPGRSPYEQYF
size: few
D: NA
V: TRBV19
J: TRBJ2-7

DNA: TGTGCCAGCAGCTTAGGGGGATCCCGAAACTATGGCTACACCTTC
CDR3: CASSLGGSRNYGYTF
size: NA
D: NA
V: TRBV7-9
J: TRBJ1-2

DNA: TGTGCCAGCAAAATAGCGGGAGGGCCCCACGAGCAGTACTTC
CDR3: CASKIAGGPHEQYF
size: NA
D: TRBD2
V: TRBV13
J: TRBJ2-7

DNA: TGTGCCAGCGTTCGCGCTAGCGGGAGGTTCAATGAGCAGTTCTTC
CDR3: CASVRASGRFNEQFF
size: NA
D: TRBD2
V: TRBV6-5
J: TRBJ2-1

DNA: TGTGCCAGCTCGTTAGGACTACACTACGAGCAGTACTTC
CDR3: CASSLGLHYEQYF
size: NA
D: NA
V: TRBV7-8
J: TRBJ2-7

DNA: TGTGCCAGCAGCACGAGGACTAGCGGGAGGTACAATGAGCAGTTCTTC
CDR3: CASSTRTSGRYNEQFF
size: NA
D: TRBD2
V: TRBV7-9
J: TRBJ2-1

DNA: TGTGCCTGGAGAGCCTCGACTGAAGCTTTCTTT
CDR3: CAWRASTEAFF
size: NA
D: NA
V: TRBV30
J: TRBJ1-1

DNA: TGTGCCAGCAGCGCCCCGGGGACCGCCAAGTGGTATAACTATGGCTACACCTTC
CDR3: CASSAPGTAKWYNYGYTF
size: few
D: NA
V: TRBV28
J: TRBJ1-2

DNA: TGTGCCAGCAGTTTCCCATGGACTAGCGGGAGGCTTTCCTACGAGCAGTACTTC
CDR3: CASSFPWTSGRLSYEQYF
size: NA
D: TRBD2
V: TRBV28
J: TRBJ2-7

DNA: TGTGCCAGCAGCCGCTCCAGCCTCCGGCAAGAGACCCAGTACTTC
CDR3: CASSRSSLRQETQYF
size: NA
D: NA
V: TRBV11-2
J: TRBJ2-5